The clone carrying this TCR beta chain was seen ten or more times. TCRdb independently ran MiXCR on the reads; one entry per CDR3 protein. The sample lists around 130,000 distinct CDR3 sequences, 8% to 9% occurring once. This specimen comes from a study of T cell repertoires in cytomegalovirus infection. Across the study: An indication of both CMV infection and matching HLA type came from public TCR beta signatures.

CDR1 is SGHTA and CDR2 is FQGNSA in the germline V gene. This CDR3 has 15 amino acids. Deletions cut 6 bases from V and 2 bases from J, with 17 bases between. The receptor was isolated from a human donor in good health (CMV status not recorded). Some clones in this sample may be carry-over from other donors' samples. V and J are TRBV7-2 and TRBJ2-7; D remains unclear. The sequenced material came from PBMCs. As DNA, the CDR3 is TGTGCCAGCAGTCTCTGGCAGGCAGAAACCTACGAGCAGTACTTC. Translation gives CASSLWQAETYEQYF.